The 8 T cell receptor beta chains listed next were all sequenced from one sample in a study of Tregs in tolerant kidney transplant recipients. Sequenced by immunoSEQ multiplex PCR; TCRdb stores in-frame clones only, minus some. This table has some 90,000 clones, just over 90% appearing once. The specimen sequenced was CD8+ T cells from blood. All receptors derive from a human donor in good health.

The V gene is TRBV11-2, the J gene TRBJ2-7; D possibly uses TRBD1 or TRBD2 (5 bases each). The CDR3 runs 18 residues. V lost 1 base and J 6 bases, leaving 25 bases between the germline ends. Germline CDR1 is SGHAT and CDR2 is FQNNGV. CDR3 in DNA: TGTGCCAGCAGCTTAGTTAGAGGGGCTTCGCGAGGCCTGAGCGAGCAGTACTTC. It is translated as CASSLVRGASRGLSEQYF.

The chain has TRBV14 and TRBJ2-1; 11 bases map to TRBD2. Germline V gene sequence: CDR1 SGHDN, CDR2 FVKESK. V lost 5 bases and J lost 4; bases outside the gene matches: 4. CDR3 length: 15 amino acids. The CDR3 DNA reads as TGTGCCAGCAGCTGGGGACTAGCGGATTACAATGAGCAGTTCTTC. Translating it yields CASSWGLADYNEQFF.

This chain links TRBV7-6 with TRBJ1-2, with 9 bases identical to TRBD1. The CDR3 totals 13 residues. Germline V gives CDR1 SGHVS, CDR2 FNYEAQ. With 5 bases clipped from V and 8 bases from J, the junction kept 6 bases outside the gene matches. The CDR3 nucleotides read TGTGCCAGCAGCCCAGGGGACAGGGAAGGCTACACCTTC. It yields the protein CASSPGDREGYTF. The complete variable domain, with remaining parts taken from reference TRBV7-6 and TRBJ1-2, reads GAGVSQSPRYKVTKRGQDVALRCDPISGHVSLYWYRQALGQGPEFLTYFNYEAQQDKSGLPNDRFSAERPEGSISTLTIQRTEQRDSAMYRCASSPGDREGYTFGSGTRLTVV.

The V gene is TRBV11-1, the J gene TRBJ2-5; 10 nucleotides match TRBD1. Germline trimming cut 4 bases from V and 4 bases from J; bases unmatched to any gene: 6. Germline CDR1 is SGHAT and CDR2 is FQDESV (reference sequence). The CDR3 contains 15 residues. CDR3 amino acids: CASSSGTGEVETQYF. In DNA, the CDR3 is TGTGCCAGCAGCTCCGGGACAGGGGAGGTAGAGACCCAGTACTTC.

The J gene is TRBJ2-5, the V gene TRBV27, with 11 nucleotides matching TRBD1. V dropped 5 bases and J dropped 5; count of bases not matched to a gene: 4. This CDR3 contains 14 residues. Germline loops: CDR1 MNHEY, CDR2 SMNVEV (reference sequence). DNA of the CDR3: TGTGCCAGCAGTACGCGGACAGGGGGCGAGACCCAGTACTTC. Translation gives CASSTRTGGETQYF.

CDR3 residues: CAWSVWAGEFYEQYF. CDR3 nucleotides: TGTGCCTGGAGTGTTTGGGCAGGGGAATTCTACGAGCAGTACTTC. V gene TRBV30 combines with J gene TRBJ2-7; TRBD1 might be the D (6 bases). This CDR3 is 15 amino acids long. V was trimmed by 0 bases and J by 3 bases, leaving 15 bases between them. From germline, CDR1 is GTSNPN and CDR2 SVGIG (reference sequence).

The V gene is TRBV4-1, the J gene TRBJ2-2; D call uncertain. V was pared by 1 base and J by 3 bases, with 9 bases between. CDR1 is MGHRA and CDR2 is YSYEKL in the germline V gene. There are 15 residues in the CDR3. Written as DNA, the CDR3 is TGCGCCAGCAGCCAAGTTTTACCCTACACCGGGGAGCTGTTTTTT. As protein: CASSQVLPYTGELFF.

Regarding this clone: Possible read error: a much larger clone is one base away. This chain links TRBV6-4 with TRBJ1-1; possibly TRBD1 for D (6 bases). V gave up 5 bases and J gave up 6 bases, with 13 bases separating them. The CDR3 contains 13 residues. CDR1 is MRHNA and CDR2 is SNTAGT in the germline V gene. The CDR3 region has the DNA TGTGCCAGCAGTCAGGGGAGTAACGCTGAAGCTTTCTTT. Protein sequence: CASSQGSNAEAFF.